This T cell receptor beta chain emerged from a study of control samples from healthy donors and cancer patients. Clones were read by immunoSEQ multiplex PCR, and TCRdb kept only the in-frame ones, dropping some. The data show 150,000 or so clones, with 80% to 95% seen just once and less than 7% held by the top ten. Sequencing input: blood. This TCR derives from a man aged 18 to 35 in good health.

The CDR3 region is CASIPGGFLQPQHF. The CDR3 DNA sequence: TGTGCCAGCATCCCCGGGGGTTTCCTTCAGCCCCAGCATTTT. V gene TRBV28 combines with J gene TRBJ1-5, with TRBD1 as a possible D gene (5 bases). Per germline, CDR1 MDHEN and CDR2 SYDVKM. This CDR3 has 14 residues. V lost 7 bases and J 6 bases, leaving 16 bases between the germline ends.